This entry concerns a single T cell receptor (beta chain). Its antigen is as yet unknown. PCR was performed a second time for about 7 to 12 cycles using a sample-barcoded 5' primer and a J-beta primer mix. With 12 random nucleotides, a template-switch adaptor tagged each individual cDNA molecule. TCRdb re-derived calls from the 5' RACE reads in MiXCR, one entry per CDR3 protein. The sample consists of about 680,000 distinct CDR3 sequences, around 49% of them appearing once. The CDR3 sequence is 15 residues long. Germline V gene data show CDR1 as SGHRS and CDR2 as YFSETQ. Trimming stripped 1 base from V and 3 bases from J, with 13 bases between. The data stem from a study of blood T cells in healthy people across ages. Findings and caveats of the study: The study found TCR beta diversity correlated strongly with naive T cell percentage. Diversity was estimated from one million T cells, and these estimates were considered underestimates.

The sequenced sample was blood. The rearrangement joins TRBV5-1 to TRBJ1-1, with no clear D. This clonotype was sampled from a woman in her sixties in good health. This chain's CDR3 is CASSLKGSGDTEAFF. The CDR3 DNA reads TGCGCCAGCAGCTTGAAAGGGTCCGGGGACACTGAAGCTTTCTTT. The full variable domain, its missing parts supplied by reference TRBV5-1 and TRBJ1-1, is KAGVTQTPRYLIKTRGQQVTLSCSPISGHRSVSWYQQTPGQGLQFLFEYFSETQRNKGNFPGRFSGRQFSNSRSEMNVSTLELGDSALYLCASSLKGSGDTEAFFGQGTRLTVV.